The clone carrying this T cell receptor (beta chain) has just a few counts. The data originate from a study of T-cell memory formation after mild COVID-19. TCRdb re-analysed the 5' RACE reads in MiXCR, keeping a single row per CDR3 protein. The data show about 110,000 distinct CDR3 sequences, with roughly 12% seen just once and 27% held by the top ten. The CDR3 is 14 residues long. V was shortened by 6 bases and J by 1 base, with 16 bases between the two germline ends. Germline CDR1 is SQVTM and CDR2 is ANQGSEA. This receptor was obtained from an adult woman who had mild COVID-19 (a few samples of this study predate the infection). Cell type and time point are not known. The chain combines TRBV29-1 with TRBJ2-7, with a possible D match to TRBD1 (6 bases). The sequenced sample consisted of PBMCs or a T cell subset sorted from them (not recorded which). The CDR3, as DNA: TGCAGCGTACTACTCCCGACAGGATCCTACGAGCAGTACTTC. This encodes CSVLLPTGSYEQYF.